The 2 T cell receptor beta chains below were found in one sample sequenced in a study of shared clonotypes between healthy human individuals. Assay: immunoSEQ multiplex PCR; the TCRdb copy retains only in-frame clones and omits some. The table shows about half a million clones, with approximately 80% occurring only once. Sample: PBMCs. Receptors originate from a woman in her forties in good health. Some clones in this sample may be carry-over from other donors' samples.

The rearrangement links TRBV28 to TRBJ1-5; D unclear. This CDR3 comprises 13 residues. The germline V and J ends were trimmed by 4 bases and 5 bases, with 9 bases remaining between them. CDR1 is MDHEN, CDR2 SYDVKM, per germline. CDR3 loop: CASSSLVDQPQHF. Here the CDR3 DNA reads TGTGCCAGCAGTTCCCTCGTGGATCAGCCCCAGCATTTT.

The CDR3 DNA reads as TGCAGCGTTGTAGCCAGAACCGAGCAGTACTTC. It codes for CSVVARTEQYF. V is TRBV29-1 and J is TRBJ2-5; unclear D gene. The end of the DNA aligns better with TRBJ2-7, so the J call may be wrong. The CDR3 totals 11 residues. Germline V gene data show CDR1 as SQVTM and CDR2 as ANQGSEA.